This entry is about one T cell receptor beta chain. These data belong to a study of T cells after yellow fever vaccination. The CDR3 contains 14 residues. The trim removed 8 bases at V and 4 bases at J, leaving 9 bases unmatched. The germline CDR1 and CDR2 sequences are SGHAT and FQNNGV. TCRdb analysed the 5' RACE reads with MiXCR anew, one entry per CDR3 protein. The data hold roughly 520,000 distinct CDR3 sequences, with around a fifth observed a single time. This rearrangement joins TRBV11-2 to TRBJ1-2; 8 positions agree with TRBD1. Sequences were derived from PBMCs, sampled less than 25 days after the first yellow fever vaccination. The sequence was collected from a man younger than 30 who received the YFV17D yellow fever vaccine. The DNA for the CDR3 is TGTGCCAGCGGACGGACAGGGCCGGGCTATGGCTACACCTTC. Its protein is CASGRTGPGYGYTF.